Listed here is a single T cell receptor beta chain. Germline CDR1 SGHTA, CDR2 FQGTGA. The CDR3 is made up of 13 amino acids. The ends lost 5 bases at V and 6 bases at J; junction bases unmatched: 3. The sample originates from a study of shared clonotypes between healthy human individuals. Sequencing was performed with immunoSEQ multiplex PCR; in TCRdb, only in-frame clones are kept and a portion is missing. The profile covers about 2.5 million clones, with 85% to 95% appearing a single time and approximately 0.4% taken by the ten largest. The genes are TRBV7-3 and TRBJ2-1, with 8 bases matching TRBD1. The sequencing input was naive CD4+ T cells from PBMCs. This sample's subset: CD45RA+ positively selected. The source is a man between 18 and 29 years old in good health. Some clones in this sample may be carry-over from other donors' samples. The chain's CDR3 is CASSEDRVNEQFF. The CDR3 DNA sequence: TGTGCCAGCAGCGAGGACAGGGTCAATGAGCAGTTCTTC.